This T cell receptor beta chain was profiled in a study of cytomegalovirus exposure and HLA in healthy donors. Findings and limits, study-wide: The tendency of first-cohort TCR clusters to co-occur in the 130 or so validation repertoires was identified by a subsequent analysis. The authors listed approximately 150 TCR beta chains as cytomegalovirus-associated.

Germline V gene data show CDR1 as SGHTA and CDR2 as FQGNSA. The ends lost 5 bases at V and 6 bases at J; junction bases unmatched: 4. There are 14 residues in the CDR3. In regard to this clone: The antigen is not known.

These donors were members of the approximately 110-subject validation cohort, a group separate from the roughly 700-subject first cohort. Method: immunoSEQ multiplex PCR; TCRdb's copy keeps in-frame clones and lacks some. The sample has about 54,000 clones, roughly nine tenths seen once. The V call is TRBV7-2, the J call TRBJ1-6; TRBD1 matches 7 bases. The specimen was PBMCs. This TCR was sampled from a woman younger than 35 in good health and CMV-seropositive. CDR3 region: CASSRWDSNSPLHF. DNA of the CDR3: TGTGCCAGCAGCCGTTGGGACAGTAATTCACCCCTCCACTTT.